The rows below give T cell receptor beta chains drawn from one sample of a study of cytomegalovirus exposure and HLA in healthy donors. Using immunoSEQ multiplex PCR, the repertoire was profiled, and TCRdb retains in-frame clones only, with some absent. The data contain more than 140,000 clones, around nine tenths of them singletons. Sequenced sample: PBMCs. All receptors derive from a woman under 30 in good health and CMV-seropositive. The CDR3 runs from the conserved cysteine through the conserved F or W. The D gene is left open where the match is weak. Clone size appears in some rows only: once, few, many, or a class for an expanded clone.

>TRBV5-1|TRBD1|NA|TRBJ1-1
TGCGCCAGCAGCCCGGGGACAGGGGGGATTGACACTGAAGCTTTCTTT
CASSPGTGGIDTEAFF
>TRBV29-1|NA|NA|TRBJ1-2
TGCAGCGTTGGAGGGCGCACCACTACTAACTATGGCTACACCTTC
CSVGGRTTTNYGYTF
>TRBV11-2|TRBD1|once|TRBJ1-4
TGTGCCAGCAGCTTACCGGGACAGGTCAAGGAAAAACTGTTTTTT
CASSLPGQVKEKLFF
>TRBV7-2|NA|NA|TRBJ2-7
TGTGCCAGCAGCTTAGGCCGGACAGGGAGGGACGAGCAGTACTTC
CASSLGRTGRDEQYF
>TRBV13|NA|NA|TRBJ2-3
TGTGCCAGCAGCTTAGGCCGCGGCACAGATACGCAGTATTTT
CASSLGRGTDTQYF
>TRBV30|NA|NA|TRBJ1-3
TGTGCCTGGGCGGGCCAACTACGGAACACCATATATTTT
CAWAGQLRNTIYF
>TRBV4-1|NA|NA|TRBJ2-7
TGCGCCAGCAGCGGCCAGGGTAACGAGCAGTACTTC
CASSGQGNEQYF
>TRBV5-8|TRBD2|NA|TRBJ2-7
TGTGCCAGCAGCTCCAAAATAGCGGGAGTACGGAGCGAGCAGTACTTC
CASSSKIAGVRSEQYF
>TRBV11-1|NA|once|TRBJ2-7
TGTGCCAGCAGCGCAAACCGGGACTCCCTAGAGCAGTACTTC
CASSANRDSLEQYF
>TRBV2|NA|NA|TRBJ1-1
TGTGCCAGCAGTGAAACAGCCACGAACACTGAAGCTTTCTTT
CASSETATNTEAFF
>TRBV19|NA|once|TRBJ1-1
TGTGCCAGTAGTATAGGTGGGGGGGACACTGAAGCTTTCTTT
CASSIGGGDTEAFF
>TRBV10-3|NA|NA|TRBJ2-7
TGTGCCATCAGTGAGCTATCCTACGAGCAGTACTTC
CAISELSYEQYF
>TRBV6-1|TRBD2|NA|TRBJ2-1
TGTGCCAGCAACTGGGAGGGGAGCTCCTACAATGAGCAGTTCTTC
CASNWEGSSYNEQFF